The source of this T cell receptor beta chain is a study of cytomegalovirus exposure and HLA in healthy donors. Overall study context: A prior study identified 117 million unique TCR beta sequences from about 180 million T cells. Counted in an early data release were 85 million or so unique TCRs from HLA-typed donors. Regarding the study as a whole: Reports indicate that TCR beta sequences accurately predicted the HLA-A and HLA-B alleles of most subjects.

The PCR was carried out with 60 Vbeta primers and 13 Jbeta primers. Sequencing used immunoSEQ multiplex PCR; TCRdb keeps in-frame clones, though not all of them. Among about 170,000 clones, 77% were seen once, and the ten largest hold 1.4% to 1.5%. This CDR3 has 17 residues. Germline V lookup: CDR1 SGHNT, CDR2 YENEEA. V shed 5 bases and J 7 bases; nucleotides not matched to a gene: 17. A note on this clone: Its antigen is not known.

This receptor was obtained from a young woman in good health and CMV-seropositive. The specimen was PBMCs. The chain links TRBV11-3 to TRBJ2-4; 7 nucleotides line up with TRBD1. CDR3 bases: TGTGCCAGCAGCCAAGGCCGGGACAGAGGGAACCTGAACATTCAGTACTTC. Its translation: CASSQGRDRGNLNIQYF.